This paragraph reports one T cell receptor beta chain. Its antigen is not known. Autoimmune disease history or systemic immunosuppression barred patients. The data originate from a study of OX40 agonist ivuxolimab in advanced cancers. At the level of the study: Allowance was made for prior anti-PD-1, anti-PD-L1 or anti-CTLA-4 therapy, and roughly 39% had some. Three patients got partial responses; one had hepatocellular carcinoma and two had cutaneous melanoma. General study findings and limits: Blood T cells, both CD4+ and CD8+, expanded clonally by week 6 at 0.1 to 3.0 mg/kg.

Germline-derived CDR1 and CDR2 are LNHNV and YYDKDF (reference sequence). The CDR3 runs 16 residues. V was shortened by 3 bases and J by 7 bases, with 22 bases between the two germline ends. Clones were read by immunoSEQ multiplex PCR, and TCRdb kept only the in-frame ones, dropping some. This sample has tens of thousands of clones, with about 90% found just once. Sequences were derived from CD4+ or CD8+ T cells sorted from blood, sampled in a trial of the OX40 agonist ivuxolimab. The clonotype originates from an adult with an advanced solid tumor such as melanoma, head and neck, liver or kidney cancer. The chain recombines TRBV15 with TRBJ2-7, with a weak D call TRBD2 (7 bases). Written as DNA, the CDR3 is TGTGCCACCAGCAGCGGGGAGGGGGTGACTATAGGAGAGCAGTACTTC. It translates to CATSSGEGVTIGEQYF.